A selection of T cell receptor beta chains follows, all from one sample in a study. TCRdb reprocessed the 5' RACE reads via MiXCR and lists one record per CDR3 protein. This table holds roughly 45,000 distinct CDR3 sequences, 22% found once. The specimen was Tregs sorted from a lymph node. The receptors derive from a female donor with breast cancer. CDR3s include the opening cysteine and the closing phenylalanine or tryptophan. D genes are given only for firm matches. Expanded clones are given a class, and other clones once, few, many or no size at all.

>TRBD2|15|TRBV6-1|TRBJ2-2|once
CASSEWGGAVGELFF
TGTGCCAGCAGTGAATGGGGAGGGGCGGTCGGGGAGCTGTTTTTT
>-|11|TRBV30|TRBJ2-1|many
CAWSIAREQFF
TGTGCCTGGAGTATAGCACGGGAGCAGTTCTTC
>TRBD2|15|TRBV28|TRBJ2-1|-
CASSFGGGPINEQFF
TGTGCCAGCAGTTTCGGGGGAGGGCCAATCAATGAGCAGTTCTTC
>TRBD1|14|TRBV2|TRBJ1-2|-
CASSQLTGHDGYTF
TGTGCCAGCAGTCAATTGACAGGGCACGATGGCTACACCTTC
>TRBD2|15|TRBV4-1|TRBJ2-7|few
CASSQGREGPYEQYF
TGCGCCAGCAGCCAAGGGCGGGAGGGTCCCTACGAGCAGTACTTC
>TRBD1|14|TRBV28|TRBJ1-1|few
CASSYGRSRGIAFF
TGTGCCAGCAGTTATGGAAGGTCCAGGGGGATTGCTTTCTTT
>-|15|TRBV20-1|TRBJ1-5|many
CSARRTVGPNQPQHF
TGCAGTGCTAGACGGACAGTCGGACCCAATCAGCCCCAGCATTTT
>TRBD2|19|TRBV28|TRBJ2-6|many
CASSPQWTSGRSGANVLTF
TGTGCCAGCAGTCCTCAATGGACTAGCGGGAGATCTGGGGCCAACGTCCTGACTTTC
>TRBD2|16|TRBV6-1|TRBJ2-1|-
CASSYPSAGGRGEQFF
TGTGCCAGCAGTTACCCCTCGGCGGGAGGGCGCGGTGAGCAGTTCTTC
>-|12|TRBV30|TRBJ1-1|-
CARRAAAGAAFF
TGTGCCCGGAGAGCCGCAGCGGGGGCGGCTTTCTTT
>TRBD2|16|TRBV20-1|TRBJ2-5|few
CSARGRTSGVRETQYF
TGCAGTGCTAGAGGCAGGACTAGCGGGGTACGGGAGACCCAGTACTTC
>-|13|TRBV7-3|TRBJ2-3|-
CASSPNGVDTQYF
TGTGCCAGCAGCCCTAATGGGGTGGATACGCAGTATTTT
>-|15|TRBV4-2|TRBJ2-7|-
CASSHEGGQIYKQNF
TGTGCCAGCAGCCATGAAGGGGGTCAAATTTACAAGCAGAACTTC
>TRBD1|14|TRBV12-3/TRBV12-4|TRBJ1-6|-
CASSLGDSHSPLHF
TGTGCCAGCAGCTTGGGGGACAGTCATTCACCCCTCCACTTT
>-|15|TRBV12-3/TRBV12-4|TRBJ1-5|medium-sized
CASSLGTYSNQPQHF
TGTGCCAGCAGTCTCGGCACTTATAGCAATCAGCCCCAGCATTTT
>TRBD1|15|TRBV7-2|TRBJ2-7|-
CASSLSGQGAYEQYF
TGTGCCAGCAGCTTATCGGGACAGGGGGCCTACGAGCAGTACTTC
>-|13|TRBV7-9|TRBJ2-7|many
CASSLARPYEQYF
TGTGCCAGCAGCTTAGCAAGGCCCTACGAGCAGTACTTC
>TRBD1|14|TRBV2|TRBJ1-6|-
CASTSTGFLSPLHF
TGTGCCAGCACCTCGACAGGGTTTCTTTCACCCCTCCACTTT
>-|14|TRBV6-1|TRBJ1-5|-
CASSEGTVIQPQHF
TGTGCCAGCAGTGAAGGGACAGTCATACAGCCCCAGCATTTT
>-|14|TRBV5-1|TRBJ1-1|many
CASRPTGPGTEAFF
TGCGCCAGCAGGCCTACAGGGCCGGGGACTGAAGCTTTCTTT
>-|12|TRBV20-1|TRBJ1-1|many
CSAFDRGTEAFF
TGCAGTGCTTTCGACAGAGGGACTGAAGCTTTCTTT
>TRBD2|18|TRBV7-2|TRBJ2-1|few
CASSLEGLAGKYYNEQFF
TGTGCCAGCAGCTTAGAGGGCCTAGCGGGAAAATACTACAATGAGCAGTTCTTC
>TRBD2|14|TRBV20-1|TRBJ2-5|many
CSAHPGGTGETQYF
TGCAGTGCCCACCCGGGGGGTACGGGAGAGACCCAGTACTTC
>-|14|TRBV20-1|TRBJ2-7|many
CSARVGLDAYEQYF
TGCAGTGCTAGAGTTGGACTCGATGCCTACGAGCAGTACTTC
>TRBD1|16|TRBV6-6|TRBJ2-7|-
CASSYSRDSNTYEQYF
TGTGCCAGCAGTTACTCCCGGGACAGTAATACCTACGAGCAGTACTTC
>-|12|TRBV29-1|TRBJ2-7|-
CSVVGSAYERYF
TGCAGCGTTGTGGGAAGCGCCTACGAGCGGTACTTC
>TRBD2|15|TRBV10-3|TRBJ2-3|many
CAISSLAGGTDTQYF
TGTGCCATCAGTTCGCTAGCGGGCGGCACAGATACGCAGTATTTT
>-|16|TRBV2|TRBJ2-7|-
CASSEGRGSKSYEQYF
TGTGCCAGCAGTGAAGGTCGAGGGAGTAAGAGCTACGAGCAGTACTTC
>TRBD2|15|TRBV7-3|TRBJ2-1|-
CASSLNSGSRNEQFF
TGTGCCAGCAGCTTAAATAGCGGGAGTAGGAATGAGCAGTTCTTC
>-|14|TRBV15|TRBJ2-5|few
CATSRVDGPVTQYF
TGTGCCACCAGCAGAGTAGACGGCCCTGTGACCCAGTACTTC
>-|14|TRBV11-2|TRBJ1-2|-
CASSLDLLRYGYTF
TGTGCCAGCAGCTTAGACTTGTTGCGGTATGGCTACACCTTC
>-|17|TRBV7-9|TRBJ1-1|few
CASSLSMGVNPGTEAFF
TGTGCCAGCAGCTTATCCATGGGTGTGAATCCGGGGACTGAAGCTTTCTTT
>TRBD2|16|TRBV2|TRBJ2-5|-
CASGVSTSGRGETQYF
TGTGCCAGCGGAGTATCGACTAGCGGGAGAGGAGAGACCCAGTACTTC
>-|14|TRBV5-1|TRBJ2-2|-
CASSSTAYRFGLFF
TGCGCCAGCAGCTCGACAGCCTACCGATTTGGGCTGTTTTTT
>-|15|TRBV7-2|TRBJ2-3|many
CASSLVAANTDTQYF
TGTGCCAGCAGCTTAGTAGCGGCAAACACAGATACGCAGTATTTT
>TRBD1|13|TRBV20-1|TRBJ2-7|few
CSAGGRGTYEQYF
TGCAGTGCCGGTGGCAGGGGGACCTACGAGCAGTACTTC
>TRBD2|14|TRBV7-9|TRBJ2-7|many
CASSLFGGAYEQYF
TGTGCCAGCAGCTTGTTCGGGGGGGCCTACGAGCAGTACTTC
>TRBD1|14|TRBV4-3|TRBJ2-2|many
CASSRDRVSGELFF
TGCGCCAGCAGCCGGGACAGGGTCTCCGGGGAGCTGTTTTTT
>-|15|TRBV5-1|TRBJ2-1|few
CASSLRSNSYNEQFF
TGCGCCAGCAGCCTACGATCTAATTCCTACAATGAGCAGTTCTTC